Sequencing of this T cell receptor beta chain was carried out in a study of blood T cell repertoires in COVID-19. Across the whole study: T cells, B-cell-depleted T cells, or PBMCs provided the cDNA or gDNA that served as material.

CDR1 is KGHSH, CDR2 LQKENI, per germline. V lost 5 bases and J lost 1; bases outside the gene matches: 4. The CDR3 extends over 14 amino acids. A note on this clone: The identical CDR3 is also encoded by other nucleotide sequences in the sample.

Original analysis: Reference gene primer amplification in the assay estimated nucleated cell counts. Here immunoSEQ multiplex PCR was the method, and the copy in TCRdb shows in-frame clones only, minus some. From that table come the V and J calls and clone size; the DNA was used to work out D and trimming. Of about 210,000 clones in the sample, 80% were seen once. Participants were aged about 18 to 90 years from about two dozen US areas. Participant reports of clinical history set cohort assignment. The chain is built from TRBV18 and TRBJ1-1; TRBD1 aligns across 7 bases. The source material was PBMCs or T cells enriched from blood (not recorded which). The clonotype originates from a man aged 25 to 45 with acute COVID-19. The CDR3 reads CASSRQGKNTEAFF. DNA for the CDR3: TGTGCCAGCTCAAGACAGGGAAAGAACACTGAAGCTTTCTTT.